Each of the 32 T cell receptor beta chains below was sequenced from the same sample in a study of regulatory T cells in long-lasting Graves disease. Researchers made TCR beta libraries by using iRepertoire HTBI primers and running Arm-PCR on CDR3 regions. TCRdb fed the multiplex PCR reads into MiXCR, producing one record per CDR3 protein. In the table there are 500,000 to 700,000 distinct CDR3 sequences, around 30% of which are singletons. The time point: persistent/refractory GD, antithyroid drugs over 5 years with positive TRAb. PBMC-derived RNA was used for the TCR library. The sample here was peripheral blood mononuclear cells (PBMCs), taken when the disease was refractory, from a patient treated with antithyroid drugs. These receptors all stem from a female donor with Graves disease.

The chain joins TRBV7-9 to TRBJ1-2; D is perhaps TRBD1 (6 bases). Germline CDR1 is SEHNR and CDR2 is FQNEAQ (reference sequence). The CDR3 totals 13 residues. Trimming left V 7 bases short and J 4 bases short, with 13 bases between. The CDR3 sequence: CASNPGTPYGYTF. The CDR3 DNA sequence: TGTGCCAGCAACCCCGGGACACCCTATGGCTACACCTTC.

This clonotype was seen more than once but under ten times. The J gene is TRBJ2-7, the V gene TRBV6-1; no firm D call. Trimming took off 1 base at V and 3 bases at J, with 19 bases between the two ends. CDR3 length equals 17 residues. Germline assignment: CDR1 MNHNS and CDR2 SASEGT. The CDR3 bases are TGTGCCAGCAGTGAAGTTGCGGAGTCGATTCCCCTCTACGAGCAGTACTTC. Translation gives CASSEVAESIPLYEQYF.

The rearrangement uses TRBV20-1 and TRBJ1-2, with D perhaps TRBD1 (6 bases). The germline gives CDR1 DFQATT, CDR2 SNEGSKA (reference sequence). The V end lost 5 bases, the J end lost 0 bases, and 13 bases lay between the germline ends. There are 14 residues in the CDR3. CDR3 bases: TGCAGTGCTCCCCACAGGGCCTCTAACTATGGCTACACCTTC. It is translated as CSAPHRASNYGYTF.

This clonotype has just a few counts. The chain couples TRBV20-1 to TRBJ1-2; D is possibly TRBD1 (6 bases). The V gene's germline CDR1 is DFQATT and CDR2 SNEGSKA (reference sequence). Trimming took off 6 bases at V and 5 bases at J, with 13 bases between the two ends. This CDR3 contains 12 residues. CDR3 amino acids: CSAPWGAYGYTF. DNA of the CDR3: TGCAGTGCCCCGTGGGGGGCATATGGCTACACCTTC.

This clonotype has at least ten counts. The V gene is TRBV12-3 or TRBV12-4, the J gene TRBJ1-3, with 7 bases matching TRBD1. With V trimmed by 4 bases and J by 2 bases, 8 bases remained unmatched. The CDR3 contains 16 residues. This chain's CDR3 is CASSYTGTETGNTIYF. The CDR3 DNA is TGTGCCAGCAGTTATACCGGGACAGAGACTGGAAACACCATATATTTT.

This clonotype has only a few counts. V gene TRBV28 combines with J gene TRBJ2-2; 7 bases align to TRBD2. The CDR3 spans 18 residues. Germline assignment: CDR1 MDHEN and CDR2 SYDVKM. V shed 2 bases and J 2 bases; nucleotides not matched to a gene: 11. CDR3 nucleotides: TGTGCCAGCAGTTTAGTACCTCTTGGGGGACTAAACACCGGGGAGCTGTTTTTT. Its translation: CASSLVPLGGLNTGELFF.

This clonotype has a handful of counts. The V gene is TRBV19, the J gene TRBJ2-7; D may correspond to TRBD1 or TRBD2 (5 bases each). This CDR3 is built from 15 residues. V lost 5 bases and J 2 bases, leaving 16 bases between the germline ends. CDR1 and CDR2 from the germline V gene are LNHDA and SQIVND (reference sequence). The CDR3 region is CASSVQPGPAYEQYF. The CDR3, as DNA: TGTGCCAGTAGTGTTCAACCGGGACCAGCCTACGAGCAGTACTTC.

This clonotype was seen a few times. CDR3 sequence: CAWSVVGRRQPQHF. The CDR3 DNA follows: TGTGCCTGGAGTGTGGTGGGGCGAAGGCAGCCCCAGCATTTT. The chain uses TRBV30 and TRBJ1-5; D is possibly TRBD1 (5 bases). The CDR3 has 14 amino acids. Germline V CDR1 and CDR2: GTSNPN, SVGIG (reference sequence). Trimming shortened V by 0 bases and J by 7 bases, and 13 bases separated the two germline ends.

As for this clonotype: It may be a read error: a sequence one base away is much more abundant. The conserved closing phenylalanine or tryptophan is absent in this CDR3, likely reflecting a read error. The V call is TRBV6-4, the J call TRBJ1-2; D uncertain. This CDR3 has 18 amino acids. Germline V gene data show CDR1 as MRHNA and CDR2 as SNTAGT. Deletions cut 4 bases from V and 2 bases from J, with 23 bases between. The CDR3 DNA reads as TGTGCCAGCAGTGGGATGAGGACGTCCCCCGAGGGCAACTATGGCTACACCTCC. It yields the protein CASSGMRTSPEGNYGYTS.

The J gene is TRBJ1-1, the V gene TRBV20-1; D is unresolved. The V gene lost 1 base and the J gene lost 5 bases, with 5 bases spanning the gap. The CDR3 extends over 11 amino acids. CDR1 and CDR2 from the germline V gene are DFQATT and SNEGSKA (reference sequence). This chain's CDR3 is CSARGVTEAFF. CDR3 bases: TGCAGTGCTAGAGGGGTTACTGAAGCTTTCTTT.

This clonotype was found many times. The chain uses TRBV12-3 or TRBV12-4 and TRBJ1-2, with D maybe TRBD1 (5 bases). The V gene lost 4 bases and the J gene lost 2 bases, with 14 bases spanning the gap. The CDR3 loop spans 15 amino acids. The CDR3 loop is CASSSSSPGNYGYTF. In DNA form, the CDR3 reads TGTGCCAGCAGTTCCTCGAGTCCAGGGAACTATGGCTACACCTTC.

V is TRBV2 and J is TRBJ1-5; D possibly corresponds to TRBD1 (5 bases). CDR1 is SNHLY and CDR2 is FYNNEI in the germline V gene. The CDR3 has 19 residues. V lost 0 bases and J 7 bases, leaving 25 bases between the germline ends. The CDR3 DNA follows: TGTGCCAGCAGTGAAGCGGGCACAGGTGGGGGGACGGGAGGACAGCCCCAGCATTTT. This sequence encodes CASSEAGTGGGTGGQPQHF.

V and J are TRBV19 and TRBJ1-2, with D perhaps matching TRBD1 (5 bases). Germline V gene data show CDR1 as LNHDA and CDR2 as SQIVND (reference sequence). V gave up 5 bases and J gave up 7 bases, with 11 bases separating them. CDR3 size: 12 residues. The CDR3 reads CASSQGIGGYTF. The CDR3 region has the DNA TGTGCCAGTAGTCAGGGTATCGGTGGCTACACCTTC.

This clonotype was counted only a few times. The genes are TRBV30 and TRBJ1-1; no firm D call. V lost 0 bases, J lost 2 bases, and 13 bases lay in between. Germline V lookup: CDR1 GTSNPN, CDR2 SVGIG (reference sequence). There are 15 residues in the CDR3. This CDR3 reads CAWSVDTTHNTEAFF. CDR3 DNA: TGTGCCTGGAGTGTTGATACGACACACAACACTGAAGCTTTCTTT.

This clonotype has ten or more counts. The rearrangement joins TRBV14 to TRBJ2-5, with D hard to call. Germline assignment: CDR1 SGHDN and CDR2 FVKESK. V was pared by 3 bases and J by 4 bases, with 6 bases between. This CDR3 comprises 12 residues. For the CDR3, the DNA is TGTGCCAGCAGCCAGAACGGAGAGACCCAGTACTTC. This gives the protein CASSQNGETQYF.

The genes are TRBV28 and TRBJ2-7; TRBD1 might be the D (6 bases). This CDR3 region has 14 residues. V lost 5 bases to trimming and J lost 1 base, with 12 bases between them. CDR1 is MDHEN, CDR2 SYDVKM, per germline. CDR3 nucleotide sequence: TGTGCCAGCAGTCTACATAGGGGGTCCTACGAGCAGTACTTC. Amino acids: CASSLHRGSYEQYF.

Here the CDR3 reads CAWSGNGGYEQYF. The CDR3 bases are TGTGCCTGGAGTGGAAACGGCGGATACGAGCAGTACTTC. The V call is TRBV30, the J call TRBJ2-7; D unresolved. V shed 1 base and J shed 4 bases, with 11 bases lying between them. CDR3 length equals 13 residues. Germline loops: CDR1 GTSNPN, CDR2 SVGIG (reference sequence).

On this clonotype itself: The junction and the germline gene differ at one end; a read error may be behind it. The chain recombines TRBV6-1 with TRBJ1-6; unclear D gene. This CDR3 is 14 amino acids long. The germline CDR1 and CDR2 sequences are MNHNS and SASEGT. The CDR3 DNA sequence: TGTGCCGGCAGTGAATGGGAGCCTAATTCACCCCTCCACTTT. This translates into CAGSEWEPNSPLHF.

V and J are TRBV25-1 and TRBJ1-1; D is ambiguous. Germline loops: CDR1 MGHDK, CDR2 SYGVNS. V was shortened by 3 bases and J by 2 bases, with 16 bases between the two germline ends. The CDR3 runs 16 residues. The CDR3 region is CASSEPVLRGNTEAFF. The CDR3 DNA sequence: TGTGCCAGCAGTGAGCCTGTGTTGCGAGGAAACACTGAAGCTTTCTTT.

This sequence joins TRBV10-1 and TRBJ1-1, with D maybe TRBD1 (6 bases). V lost 8 bases, J lost 0 bases, and 19 bases lay in between. This CDR3 spans 16 amino acids. Germline V gives CDR1 WNHNN, CDR2 SYGVQD (reference sequence). The CDR3 region is CASSPSRGEMNTEAFF. CDR3 DNA: TGCGCCAGCTCCCCCAGCAGGGGCGAAATGAACACTGAAGCTTTCTTT.

V and J are TRBV2 and TRBJ1-1; D is unclear. CDR1 is SNHLY and CDR2 is FYNNEI in the germline V gene. There are 14 residues in the CDR3. V gave up 4 bases and J gave up 6 bases, with 15 bases separating them. CDR3 sequence (DNA): TGTGCCAGCAGTGTTCAGTCCGGGGTCCCTGAAGCTTTCTTT. This codes for CASSVQSGVPEAFF.

This clonotype was found many times. The V and J genes are TRBV6-1 and TRBJ1-2, with 9 positions matching TRBD1. From germline, CDR1 is MNHNS and CDR2 SASEGT. The junction had 10 bases not matched to a gene; V was cut back by 7 bases and J by 4 bases. This CDR3 is 15 amino acids long. The CDR3 region has the DNA TGTGCCAGCAAGCTCGACAGGGGGTCAGGCTATGGCTACACCTTC. It yields the protein CASKLDRGSGYGYTF.

This clonotype was detected only a few times. The chain has TRBV6-1 and TRBJ2-7; weak D call: TRBD1 (5 bases). V was trimmed by 8 bases and J by 5 bases, leaving 19 bases between them. The length of the CDR3 is 14 residues. Germline CDR1 reads MNHNS; CDR2 reads SASEGT. The CDR3 here is CASAYSGWVDEQYF. CDR3 DNA: TGTGCCAGCGCCTATTCAGGGTGGGTTGACGAGCAGTACTTC.

The V and J genes are TRBV19 and TRBJ1-6; no firm D call. The CDR3 covers 13 residues. Germline V gene lookup returns CDR1 LNHDA and CDR2 SQIVND (reference sequence). Trimming pared 5 bases from V and 7 bases from J, leaving 9 bases between. CDR3 DNA: TGTGCCAGTAGTTCAACAGAAAATTCACCCCTCCACTTT. It is translated as CASSSTENSPLHF. Looking up the rest from reference TRBV19 and TRBJ1-6 gives the full variable domain: DGGITQSPKYLFRKEGQNVTLSCEQNLNHDAMYWYRQDPGQGLRLIYYSQIVNDFQKGDIAEGYSVSREKKESFPLTVTSAQKNPTAFYLCASSSTENSPLHFGNGTRLTVT.

The V call is TRBV20-1, the J call TRBJ2-7; D is perhaps TRBD2 (6 bases). Germline CDR1 DFQATT, CDR2 SNEGSKA (reference sequence). This CDR3 has 14 amino acids. V lost 1 base and J 6 bases, leaving 16 bases between the germline ends. The CDR3 sequence: CSARVSPSVPEQYF. For the CDR3, the DNA is TGCAGTGCTAGAGTATCGCCTAGCGTTCCCGAGCAGTACTTC.

This clonotype has at least ten counts. This chain links TRBV12-5 with TRBJ2-7; maybe TRBD2 (5 bases). Between the trimmed V and J ends, which lost 3 bases and 5 bases, there was a span of 8 bases. The CDR3 runs 12 residues. Per germline, CDR1 LGHNT and CDR2 FRNRAP. This CDR3 is CASGFAGHEQYF. The CDR3, as DNA: TGTGCTAGTGGTTTTGCGGGTCACGAGCAGTACTTC.

This clonotype was counted between two and nine times. The chain joins TRBV7-8 to TRBJ1-5; 9 bases agree with TRBD1. Germline V gene lookup returns CDR1 SGHVS and CDR2 FQNEAQ. This CDR3 has 15 amino acids. V was clipped by 5 bases and J by 5 bases; unmatched bases: 7. The CDR3 nucleotides read TGTGCCAGCAGCCCCGGGACAGGGAATGATCAGCCCCAGCATTTT. It specifies CASSPGTGNDQPQHF.

This sequence joins TRBV27 and TRBJ1-1; D remains ambiguous. Germline-derived CDR1 and CDR2 are MNHEY and SMNVEV (reference sequence). Trimming left V 7 bases short and J 4 bases short, with 10 bases between. This CDR3 region has 12 residues. CDR3 loop: CASKERGTEAFF. The CDR3 coding sequence is TGTGCCAGCAAGGAGCGGGGCACTGAAGCTTTCTTT.

This clonotype was recorded once. A read error may explain this, as a much larger clone is one base away. The chain is built from TRBV28 and TRBJ2-7, with D perhaps matching TRBD1 or TRBD2 (7 bases each). This CDR3 is built from 14 residues. V was cut by 7 bases and J by 2 bases, with 15 bases left in between. In germline, CDR1 is MDHEN, CDR2 SYDVKM. In nucleotides, the CDR3 is TGTGCCAGCATCGGAGCAGGGGGGGCCTACGAGCAGTACTTC. Translated, it gives CASIGAGGAYEQYF. The whole variable domain, remainder taken from reference TRBV28 and TRBJ2-7, is DVKVTQSSRYLVKRTGEKVFLECVQDMDHENMFWYRQDPGLGLRLIYFSYDVKMKEKGDIPEGYSVSREKKERFSLILESASTNQTSMYLCASIGAGGAYEQYFGPGTRLTVT.

This clonotype was found many times. This chain joins TRBV12-3 or TRBV12-4 and TRBJ1-1; TRBD1 might be the D (5 bases). The CDR3 spans 15 residues. The V end lost 7 bases, the J end lost 2 bases, and 17 bases lay between the germline ends. CDR3 residues: CASTFTGPPNTEAFF. CDR3 DNA: TGTGCCAGCACATTCACAGGTCCCCCAAACACTGAAGCTTTCTTT.

The sample holds many counts of this clonotype. This chain joins TRBV5-1 and TRBJ1-4; D is undetermined. Trimming stripped 2 bases from V and 3 bases from J, with 8 bases between. The CDR3 has 14 residues. Germline values: CDR1 SGHRS, CDR2 YFSETQ. CDR3 bases: TGCGCCAGCAGCTTAGGCGGTTCTAATGAAAAACTGTTTTTT. Protein: CASSLGGSNEKLFF. The full variable domain, with the rest looked up from reference TRBV5-1 and TRBJ1-4, is KAGVTQTPRYLIKTRGQQVTLSCSPISGHRSVSWYQQTPGQGLQFLFEYFSETQRNKGNFPGRFSGRQFSNSRSEMNVSTLELGDSALYLCASSLGGSNEKLFFGSGTQLSVL.

This clonotype was recorded many times. The chain links TRBV2 to TRBJ1-1; the D gene is possibly TRBD1 (6 bases). Germline CDR1 and CDR2: SNHLY and FYNNEI. Trimming shortened V by 6 bases and J by 0 bases, and 11 bases separated the two germline ends. The CDR3 is made up of 14 amino acids. The CDR3 bases are TGTGCCAGCAGCGGACAGACTCTGAACACTGAAGCTTTCTTT. Its translation: CASSGQTLNTEAFF. Full variable domain (outside the CDR3, taken from reference TRBV2 and TRBJ1-1): EPEVTQTPSHQVTQMGQEVILRCVPISNHLYFYWYRQILGQKVEFLVSFYNNEISEKSEIFDDQFSVERPDGSNFTLKIRSTKLEDSAMYFCASSGQTLNTEAFFGQGTRLTVV.